This entry lists 29 T cell receptor beta chains sequenced from one sample in a study of shared T cell receptors in the human thymus. The table came from immunoSEQ multiplex PCR; TCRdb's copy has only in-frame clones and leaves some out. Counted here are 640,000 or so clones, around 87% occurring once; the ten biggest clones make up roughly 0.0087%. These data were also filed under a second study, of human thymus T cells.

Sequencing was performed on thymocytes. The receptors were gathered from a boy in the first two years of life with a congenital heart defect.

The rearrangement joins TRBV30 to TRBJ1-1, with TRBD1 matching over 7 bases. The CDR3 runs 14 residues. Germline CDR1 GTSNPN, CDR2 SVGIG (reference sequence). V dropped 2 bases and J dropped 2; count of bases not matched to a gene: 5. Here the CDR3 DNA reads TGTGCCTGGAGTCCGACAGGGAGAAACACTGAAGCTTTCTTT. Translation: CAWSPTGRNTEAFF.

The rearrangement links TRBV5-5 to TRBJ2-7, with 11 bases identical to TRBD1. Germline V CDR1 and CDR2: SGHKS, YYEKEE (reference sequence). V was pared by 5 bases and J by 10 bases, with 5 bases of the junction left unmatched. This CDR3 has 12 amino acids. The CDR3 loop reads CASRSGQGEQYF. The CDR3 nucleotides read TGTGCCAGCAGGTCGGGACAGGGGGAACAGTACTTC.

The rearrangement links TRBV5-1 to TRBJ2-5; TRBD2 agrees at 7 bases. Germline values: CDR1 SGHRS, CDR2 YFSETQ. This CDR3 comprises 14 residues. J gave up 2 bases and V 4 bases, and 5 bases lay outside the gene matches. CDR3 sequence (DNA): TGCGCCAGCAGCCCCGCGGGAGTTCAAGAGACCCAGTACTTC. Translated, it gives CASSPAGVQETQYF.

V and J are TRBV29-1 and TRBJ2-2; TRBD1 aligns across 8 bases. CDR1 is SQVTM, CDR2 ANQGSEA, per germline. The CDR3 length is 14 residues. Germline trimming cut 4 bases from V and 1 base from J; bases unmatched to any gene: 2. This CDR3 is CSVGGTGNTGELFF. The CDR3 DNA is TGCAGCGTTGGTGGGACAGGGAACACCGGGGAGCTGTTTTTT.

The CDR3 nucleotides are TGTGCCAGCAGCTCGGCGGGACTGCCGAGAGAGCAGTACTTC. Its translation: CASSSAGLPREQYF. V and J are TRBV28 and TRBJ2-7, with D possibly being TRBD2 (6 bases). CDR1 is MDHEN, CDR2 SYDVKM, per germline. Deletions cut 6 bases from V and 7 bases from J, with 19 bases between. This CDR3 comprises 14 residues.

V gene TRBV4-3 combines with J gene TRBJ1-2, with no clear D. Trimming took off 0 bases at V and 6 bases at J, with 14 bases between the two ends. The CDR3 is made up of 15 amino acids. Germline V gene sequence: CDR1 LGHNA, CDR2 YSLEER. In DNA form, the CDR3 reads TGCGCCAGCAGCCAAGAGGGTTCTCCCCTAGATGGCTACACCTTC. Its protein product is CASSQEGSPLDGYTF.

The chain links TRBV28 to TRBJ2-7; D is ambiguous. This CDR3 is 18 amino acids long. CDR1 and CDR2 from the germline V gene are MDHEN and SYDVKM. Trimming pared 2 bases from V and 0 bases from J, leaving 20 bases between. The CDR3 protein is CASSLAVKYGGGSYEQYF. The CDR3 bases are TGTGCCAGCAGTTTAGCGGTCAAATATGGCGGTGGCTCCTACGAGCAGTACTTC. The whole variable domain, remainder taken from reference TRBV28 and TRBJ2-7, is DVKVTQSSRYLVKRTGEKVFLECVQDMDHENMFWYRQDPGLGLRLIYFSYDVKMKEKGDIPEGYSVSREKKERFSLILESASTNQTSMYLCASSLAVKYGGGSYEQYFGPGTRLTVT.

The chain combines TRBV2 with TRBJ2-3, with D perhaps TRBD2 (6 bases). Trimming shortened V by 3 bases and J by 0 bases, and 19 bases separated the two germline ends. In germline, CDR1 is SNHLY, CDR2 FYNNEI. The CDR3 covers 18 residues. The CDR3 DNA reads TGTGCCAGCAGTGATTGGCAAAAAGGGACTTCGAGCACAGATACGCAGTATTTT. It translates to CASSDWQKGTSSTDTQYF.

V is TRBV6-1 and J is TRBJ1-2; 9 positions agree with TRBD1. This CDR3 is 17 amino acids long. The ends lost 4 bases at V and 3 bases at J; junction bases unmatched: 12. CDR1 is MNHNS, CDR2 SASEGT, per germline. The CDR3 here is CASSGLLQGATDYGYTF. The CDR3 nucleotides are TGTGCCAGCAGTGGCCTGTTACAGGGGGCGACTGACTATGGCTACACCTTC.

The rearrangement joins TRBV30 to TRBJ1-2; 7 nucleotides match TRBD1. Trimming removed 0 bases from V and 0 bases from J; junction bases left unmatched: 4. CDR3 size: 15 residues. Looked up from germline, CDR1 is GTSNPN and CDR2 is SVGIG (reference sequence). For the CDR3, the DNA is TGTGCCTGGAGTGTAGACAGGGTTGCTAACTATGGCTACACCTTC. Translation gives CAWSVDRVANYGYTF.

The chain joins TRBV5-1 to TRBJ2-7, with 8 bases lining up with TRBD1. Germline CDR1 reads SGHRS; CDR2 reads YFSETQ. The junction had 5 bases not matched to a gene; V was cut back by 0 bases and J by 3 bases. CDR3 length: 15 residues. The CDR3 DNA is TGCGCCAGCAGCTTGGCCCCGGGACAGGACTACGAGCAGTACTTC. Its translation is CASSLAPGQDYEQYF.

The chain is built from TRBV2 and TRBJ2-5; 11 bases line up with TRBD1. The V segment lost 5 bases and the J segment 0 bases; nucleotides outside the gene matches: 8. CDR1 SNHLY and CDR2 FYNNEI come from the germline V gene. This CDR3 region has 17 residues. The CDR3 region is CASSLGTGGEYQETQYF. The CDR3 DNA sequence: TGTGCCAGCAGTCTAGGGACAGGGGGGGAGTACCAAGAGACCCAGTACTTC.

The chain is built from TRBV2 and TRBJ2-7; TRBD1 agrees at 10 bases. The V gene's germline CDR1 is SNHLY and CDR2 FYNNEI. CDR3 length equals 16 residues. V trimming: 2 bases; J trimming: 2 bases; junction bases outside the gene matches: 6. CDR3 DNA: TGTGCCAGCAGTGAACATCCCGGGACAGGGGCCTACGAGCAGTACTTC. This encodes CASSEHPGTGAYEQYF.

This clone occurred a few times. V is TRBV4-3 and J is TRBJ2-7; 9 bases align to TRBD2. The germline V gene encodes CDR1 LGHNA and CDR2 YSLEER. The CDR3 runs 15 residues. V was clipped by 3 bases and J by 2 bases; unmatched bases: 5. The CDR3 region is CASSQVAGDPYEQYF. Here the CDR3 DNA reads TGCGCCAGCAGCCAGGTAGCGGGGGACCCCTACGAGCAGTACTTC.

The rearrangement joins TRBV9 to TRBJ1-4; 9 bases agree with TRBD1. Trimming took 4 bases from V and 6 from J; bases not matched to a gene: 7. Germline V gives CDR1 SGDLS, CDR2 YYNGEE. This CDR3 is 15 amino acids long. The chain's CDR3 is CASSPRDREDEKLFF. For the CDR3, the DNA is TGTGCCAGCAGCCCCCGGGACAGGGAGGATGAAAAACTGTTTTTT. The variable domain in full, completed from reference TRBV9 and TRBJ1-4, reads DSGVTQTPKHLITATGQRVTLRCSPRSGDLSVYWYQQSLDQGLQFLIQYYNGEERAKGNILERFSAQQFPDLHSELNLSSLELGDSALYFCASSPRDREDEKLFFGSGTQLSVL.

The table lists this clone with a count of one. The chain has TRBV10-3 and TRBJ2-5; D is undetermined. Germline V gene sequence: CDR1 ENHRY, CDR2 SYGVKD. The V and J ends lost 7 bases and 5 bases respectively, with 17 bases between them. The CDR3 loop spans 14 amino acids. The CDR3 reads CAIKELPNLETQYF. The CDR3 DNA follows: TGTGCCATCAAGGAGCTGCCCAATCTGGAGACCCAGTACTTC.

V gene TRBV14 combines with J gene TRBJ1-2; weak D call: TRBD1 (5 bases). CDR3 size: 17 residues. Germline V gene lookup returns CDR1 SGHDN and CDR2 FVKESK. V was trimmed by 4 bases and J by 4 bases, leaving 22 bases between them. The CDR3 protein is CASSRAGRDGLVYGYTF. CDR3 nucleotides: TGTGCCAGCAGCCGGGCCGGGAGGGACGGGTTAGTCTATGGCTACACCTTC.

The CDR3 nucleotides read TGTGCCAGCAGGGCAGGGGGCCTAGAGACCCAGTACTTC. It translates to CASRAGGLETQYF. V gene TRBV6-5 combines with J gene TRBJ2-5; 8 bases line up with TRBD1. Germline CDR1 MNHEY, CDR2 SVGAGI. This CDR3 is 13 amino acids long. The trim removed 6 bases at V and 4 bases at J, leaving 4 bases unmatched.

The chain carries TRBV12-5 and TRBJ2-1; 8 nucleotides line up with TRBD2. J gave up 5 bases and V 3 bases, and 6 bases lay outside the gene matches. Germline values: CDR1 LGHNT, CDR2 FRNRAP. The length of the CDR3 is 15 residues. The CDR3 loop is CASGFSGSFNNEQFF. CDR3 coding DNA: TGTGCTAGTGGTTTCAGCGGGAGTTTCAACAATGAGCAGTTCTTC.

The chain carries TRBV18 and TRBJ2-7, with D possibly TRBD1 on 5 matching bases. CDR3 size: 14 residues. V was cut by 3 bases and J by 2 bases, with 11 bases left in between. CDR1 and CDR2 (germline): KGHSH, LQKENI. The CDR3 protein is CASSPGPAAYEQYF. In DNA, the CDR3 is TGTGCCAGCTCACCGGGGCCGGCCGCCTACGAGCAGTACTTC.

The chain is built from TRBV28 and TRBJ2-5; a weak D match, TRBD2 (6 bases). The germline V gene encodes CDR1 MDHEN and CDR2 SYDVKM. The CDR3 is 11 amino acids. V dropped 6 bases and J dropped 5 bases, with 7 bases sitting between them. The CDR3, as DNA: TGTGCCAGCAGAGGGAGGGAGACCCAGTACTTC. This sequence encodes CASRGRETQYF.

CDR3 loop: CASSLRDTEPNTEAFF. In DNA form, the CDR3 reads TGTGCCAGCAGCTTAAGGGACACCGAACCGAACACTGAAGCTTTCTTT. The chain recombines TRBV7-9 with TRBJ1-1; perhaps TRBD1 as D (6 bases). The CDR3 totals 16 residues. CDR1 and CDR2 (germline): SEHNR, FQNEAQ (reference sequence). The ends were cut back, 2 bases at V and 1 base at J, with 14 bases in the middle.

The chain joins TRBV30 to TRBJ2-1, with 12 bases lining up with TRBD2. Trimming removed 1 base from V and 7 bases from J; junction bases left unmatched: 2. The length of the CDR3 is 14 residues. Germline V gene data show CDR1 as GTSNPN and CDR2 as SVGIG (reference sequence). The CDR3 reads CAWSGTSGRNEQFF. The CDR3 bases are TGTGCCTGGAGTGGTACTAGCGGGAGGAATGAGCAGTTCTTC.

The rearrangement links TRBV4-3 to TRBJ1-6, with D unclear. CDR1 and CDR2 from the germline V gene are LGHNA and YSLEER. The V and J ends lost 1 base and 0 bases respectively, with 16 bases between them. This CDR3 has 19 amino acids. The CDR3 nucleotides are TGCGCCAGCAGCCAAGCCTTTAGTCCTATGAGCTCCTATAATTCACCCCTCCACTTT. This gives the protein CASSQAFSPMSSYNSPLHF.

The CDR3 here is CASSRRGQGFYGYTF. The CDR3 nucleotides read TGTGCCAGCTCACGCCGCGGACAGGGGTTCTATGGCTACACCTTC. The chain couples TRBV18 to TRBJ1-2, with 9 bases that match TRBD1. The germline gives CDR1 KGHSH, CDR2 LQKENI. V trimming: 4 bases; J trimming: 4 bases; junction bases outside the gene matches: 7. The CDR3 loop spans 15 amino acids.

The chain joins TRBV27 to TRBJ2-5; 15 nucleotides align to TRBD2. The CDR3 runs to 18 residues. CDR1 and CDR2 from the germline V gene are MNHEY and SMNVEV (reference sequence). Germline trimming cut 5 bases from V and 0 bases from J; bases unmatched to any gene: 7. CDR3 loop: CASSGRTSGGANQETQYF. The CDR3 DNA follows: TGTGCCAGCAGTGGCCGGACTAGCGGGGGGGCGAACCAAGAGACCCAGTACTTC.

V gene TRBV10-3 combines with J gene TRBJ2-1; 12 nucleotides agree with TRBD2. CDR1 ENHRY and CDR2 SYGVKD come from the germline V gene. CDR3 length: 18 amino acids. The V and J ends lost 0 bases and 4 bases, in that order; junction bases with no gene match: 7. CDR3 in amino acids: CAISESGPTSGGYNEQFF. The CDR3 nucleotides read TGTGCCATCAGTGAGTCGGGACCAACTAGCGGGGGGTACAATGAGCAGTTCTTC.

The V and J genes are TRBV2 and TRBJ2-7, with 12 nucleotides matching TRBD1. This CDR3 spans 20 amino acids. The germline V gene encodes CDR1 SNHLY and CDR2 FYNNEI. With 5 bases clipped from V and 4 bases from J, the junction kept 21 bases outside the gene matches. The CDR3 DNA reads TGTGCCAGCAGTAATAATACTGCGGGACAGGGGGCGCCAGGGGGATACGAGCAGTACTTC. Amino acid sequence: CASSNNTAGQGAPGGYEQYF.

The chain has TRBV9 and TRBJ2-1, with 9 positions matching TRBD2. With 3 bases clipped from V and 2 bases from J, the junction kept 9 bases outside the gene matches. Germline lookup yields CDR1 SGDLS and CDR2 YYNGEE. This CDR3 has 17 residues. The CDR3 DNA sequence: TGTGCCAGCAGCGCCTCCGCAGCGGGAGGAGCCTACAATGAGCAGTTCTTC. Amino acids: CASSASAAGGAYNEQFF.